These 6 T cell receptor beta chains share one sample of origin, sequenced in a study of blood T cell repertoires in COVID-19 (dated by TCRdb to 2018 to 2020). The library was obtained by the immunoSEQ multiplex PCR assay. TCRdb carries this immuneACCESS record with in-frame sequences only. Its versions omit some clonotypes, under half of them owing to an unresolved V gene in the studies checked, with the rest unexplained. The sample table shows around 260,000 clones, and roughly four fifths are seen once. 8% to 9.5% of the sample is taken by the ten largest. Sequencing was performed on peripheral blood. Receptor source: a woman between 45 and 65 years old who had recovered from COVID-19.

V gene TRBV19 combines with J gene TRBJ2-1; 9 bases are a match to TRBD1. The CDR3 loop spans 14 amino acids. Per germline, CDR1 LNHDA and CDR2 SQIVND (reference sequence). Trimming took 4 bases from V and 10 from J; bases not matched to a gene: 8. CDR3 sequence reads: CASSRGTGQLEQFF. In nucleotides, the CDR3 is TGTGCCAGTAGTAGGGGGACAGGGCAATTGGAGCAGTTCTTC.

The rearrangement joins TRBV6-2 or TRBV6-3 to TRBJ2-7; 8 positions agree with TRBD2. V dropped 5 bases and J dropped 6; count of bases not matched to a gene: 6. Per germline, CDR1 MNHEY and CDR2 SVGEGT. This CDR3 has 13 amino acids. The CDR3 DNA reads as TGTGCCAGCAGTACCGGGAGGGCGGGCGAGCAGTACTTC. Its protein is CASSTGRAGEQYF.

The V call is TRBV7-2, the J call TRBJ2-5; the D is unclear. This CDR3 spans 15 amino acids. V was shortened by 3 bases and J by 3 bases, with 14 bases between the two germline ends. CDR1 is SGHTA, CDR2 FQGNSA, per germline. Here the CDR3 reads CASSFLPLPEETQYF. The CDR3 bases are TGTGCCAGCAGCTTCCTGCCCCTCCCGGAAGAGACCCAGTACTTC.

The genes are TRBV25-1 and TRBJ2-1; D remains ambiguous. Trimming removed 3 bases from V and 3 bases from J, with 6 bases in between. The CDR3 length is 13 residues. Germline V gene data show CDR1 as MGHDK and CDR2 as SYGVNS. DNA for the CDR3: TGTGCCAGCAGTGAGGAGTACTACAATGAGCAGTTCTTC. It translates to CASSEEYYNEQFF.

This chain's CDR3 is CASSGLTGELFF. The CDR3 DNA reads TGTGCCAGCAGCGGGCTTACCGGGGAGCTGTTTTTT. The V and J genes are TRBV9 and TRBJ2-2, with no clear D. The germline V gene has CDR1 SGDLS and CDR2 YYNGEE. V dropped 3 bases and J dropped 5 bases, with 5 bases sitting between them. This CDR3 spans 12 amino acids.

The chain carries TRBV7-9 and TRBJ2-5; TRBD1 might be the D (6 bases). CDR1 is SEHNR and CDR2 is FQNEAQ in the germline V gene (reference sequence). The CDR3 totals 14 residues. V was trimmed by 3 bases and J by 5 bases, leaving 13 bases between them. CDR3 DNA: TGTGCCAGCAGCTTCCAACAGGGAATGGAGACCCAGTACTTC. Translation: CASSFQQGMETQYF.